Below are 27 T cell receptor beta chains sequenced from a single sample in a study of blood T cells in healthy people across ages. Primers used in a second PCR of about 7 to 12 cycles were a sample-barcoded 5' primer and a J-beta primer mix. TCRdb fed the 5' RACE reads into MiXCR, producing one record per CDR3 protein. This table has approximately 1,000,000 distinct CDR3 sequences, 35% to 40% appearing once. The sequencing input was blood. The receptors were gathered from a young man in good health.

This clonotype was counted between two and nine times. The chain combines TRBV20-1 with TRBJ1-2, with a possible D match to TRBD1 (6 bases). Trimming pared 1 base from V and 4 bases from J, leaving 16 bases between. CDR1 DFQATT and CDR2 SNEGSKA come from the germline V gene (reference sequence). The CDR3 loop spans 15 amino acids. The CDR3 sequence is CSARGPNRARYGYTF. CDR3 nucleotide sequence: TGCAGTGCTAGAGGCCCGAACAGGGCGCGCTATGGCTACACCTTC.

The genes are TRBV4-2 and TRBJ2-3; TRBD2 matches at 11 bases. The V segment lost 4 bases and the J segment 2 bases; nucleotides outside the gene matches: 5. CDR1 is LGHNA and CDR2 is YNFKEQ in the germline V gene. This CDR3 is 16 amino acids long. CDR3 protein: CASSRLSGGATDTQYF. CDR3 in DNA: TGTGCCAGCAGCCGTCTTAGCGGGGGGGCCACAGATACGCAGTATTTT.

The V call is TRBV19, the J call TRBJ1-2, with D unclear. V was cut by 6 bases and J by 0 bases, with 11 bases left in between. Germline lookup yields CDR1 LNHDA and CDR2 SQIVND (reference sequence). CDR3 length: 14 residues. The CDR3: CASRTGDANYGYTF. The CDR3 nucleotides read TGTGCCAGTAGGACCGGCGATGCTAACTATGGCTACACCTTC.

The rearrangement joins TRBV5-1 to TRBJ1-2; TRBD1 matches at 7 bases. Per the germline V gene, CDR1 is SGHRS and CDR2 is YFSETQ. V dropped 4 bases and J dropped 8; count of bases not matched to a gene: 8. CDR3 length equals 13 residues. The CDR3 nucleotides read TGCGCCAGCAGCACGGAGACAGGGCAAGGCTACACCTTC. This encodes CASSTETGQGYTF.

The V call is TRBV7-9, the J call TRBJ2-5; TRBD2 matches 9 bases. Germline V gene data show CDR1 as SEHNR and CDR2 as FQNEAQ (reference sequence). Germline trimming cut 1 base from V and 4 bases from J; bases unmatched to any gene: 10. This CDR3 contains 17 residues. CDR3 DNA: TGTGCCAGCAGCTTAGAGGGGAGAATAGCGGGAGTAGAGACCCAGTACTTC. Encoded protein: CASSLEGRIAGVETQYF.

As to this clonotype: The junction and the germline gene differ at one end; a read error may be behind it. The chain uses TRBV4-3 and TRBJ2-5; no definite D call. The CDR3 length is 17 residues. The V gene's germline CDR1 is LGHNA and CDR2 YSLEER. This chain's CDR3 is CVSSQEFPISGQETQYF. The CDR3 coding sequence is TGCGTCAGCAGCCAAGAATTCCCCATTTCAGGTCAAGAGACCCAGTACTTC.

This chain connects TRBV6-6 to TRBJ1-1; D might be TRBD1 (5 bases). The CDR3 has 15 amino acids. V was pared by 10 bases and J by 6 bases, with 24 bases between. Germline V CDR1 and CDR2: MNHNY, SVGAGI (reference sequence). DNA of the CDR3: TGTGCCACCTTAAGTTATGACAGCCACACGGCTGAAGCTTTCTTT. Protein: CATLSYDSHTAEAFF.

This chain links TRBV20-1 with TRBJ1-2; the D is unclear. The germline V gene encodes CDR1 DFQATT and CDR2 SNEGSKA (reference sequence). Trimming pared 1 base from V and 4 bases from J, leaving 10 bases between. CDR3 length: 13 residues. CDR3 protein: CSARGTPSYGYTF. DNA of the CDR3: TGCAGTGCTAGAGGTACGCCCAGCTATGGCTACACCTTC.

This clonotype came up many times. The chain joins TRBV6-6 to TRBJ1-6, with D tentatively TRBD1 (6 bases). The CDR3 contains 15 residues. The germline V gene encodes CDR1 MNHNY and CDR2 SVGAGI (reference sequence). V lost 0 bases, J lost 9 bases, and 12 bases lay in between. The CDR3 is CASSYSSGVGSPLHF. DNA of the CDR3: TGTGCCAGCAGTTACTCGTCAGGGGTTGGTTCACCCCTCCACTTT.

This clonotype was counted only a few times. The chain uses TRBV20-1 and TRBJ1-2; D might be TRBD1 (5 bases). Germline V CDR1 and CDR2: DFQATT, SNEGSKA (reference sequence). The CDR3 contains 12 residues. Trimming removed 6 bases at V and 4 bases at J, with 12 bases between. This CDR3 reads CSAPPTGYGYTF. The CDR3 DNA reads as TGCAGTGCCCCCCCTACAGGCTATGGCTACACCTTC.

The gene calls are TRBV7-6 and TRBJ2-3; 7 positions match TRBD2. This CDR3 is 14 amino acids long. V shed 7 bases, J shed 10 bases, and the junction held 14 bases outside the gene matches. CDR1 SGHVS and CDR2 FNYEAQ come from the germline V gene. CDR3 amino acids: CASTELGEGLAQYF. CDR3 coding DNA: TGTGCCAGCACCGAATTAGGGGAGGGACTGGCGCAGTATTTT.

This clonotype was seen a handful of times. This chain connects TRBV30 to TRBJ1-4, with unresolved D. The germline V and J ends were trimmed by 2 bases and 8 bases, with 9 bases remaining between them. The CDR3 runs 12 residues. CDR1 is GTSNPN and CDR2 is SVGIG in the germline V gene (reference sequence). CDR3: CAWSRRREKLFF. The CDR3 region has the DNA TGTGCCTGGAGTAGGAGAAGGGAAAAACTGTTTTTT.

This clonotype was seen many times. The chain is built from TRBV9 and TRBJ2-2; D is uncertain. Trimming shortened V by 0 bases and J by 6 bases, and 6 bases separated the two germline ends. This CDR3 has 13 residues. Germline CDR1 and CDR2: SGDLS and YYNGEE. CDR3 sequence reads: CASSVVVSGELFF. CDR3 DNA sequence: TGTGCCAGCAGCGTAGTTGTCTCCGGGGAGCTGTTTTTT.

There are a few counts of this clonotype. The rearrangement uses TRBV12-3 or TRBV12-4 and TRBJ2-1, with D perhaps TRBD1 or TRBD2 (5 bases each). The CDR3 length is 15 residues. The V and J ends lost 7 bases and 4 bases respectively, with 17 bases between them. The CDR3 nucleotides are TGTGCCAGCACCTCTAGGGGAGATCCTTACAATGAGCAGTTCTTC. It encodes CASTSRGDPYNEQFF.

CDR3 amino acids: CASSVRGTLLGTEAFF. CDR3 DNA sequence: TGTGCCAGCAGCGTAAGGGGGACATTATTGGGCACTGAAGCTTTCTTT. V usage is TRBV9 and J usage is TRBJ1-1, with D perhaps matching TRBD1 (6 bases). The CDR3 has 16 amino acids. The germline CDR1 and CDR2 sequences are SGDLS and YYNGEE. V was pared by 1 base and J by 4 bases, with 17 bases between. Full variable domain (remainder filled in from reference TRBV9 and TRBJ1-1): DSGVTQTPKHLITATGQRVTLRCSPRSGDLSVYWYQQSLDQGLQFLIQYYNGEERAKGNILERFSAQQFPDLHSELNLSSLELGDSALYFCASSVRGTLLGTEAFFGQGTRLTVV.

The chain employs TRBV4-3 and TRBJ2-1; unclear D gene. Germline loops: CDR1 LGHNA, CDR2 YSLEER. The CDR3 sequence is 13 residues long. V lost 0 bases and J lost 7, with 7 bases in between. DNA of the CDR3: TGCGCCAGCAGCCAAGATTTTGGTAATGAGCAGTTCTTC. This gives the protein CASSQDFGNEQFF.

The chain is built from TRBV11-2 and TRBJ2-1, with 10 bases matching TRBD2. The DNA end is a closer match to TRBJ2-7, so the J assignment may be wrong. Germline CDR1 and CDR2: SGHAT and FQNNGV. CDR3 length equals 17 residues. For the CDR3, the DNA is TGTGCCAGCAGCCTACGGGGTCTAGCGGGGGTTTACAATGAGCAGTACTTC. This translates into CASSLRGLAGVYNEQYF.

The chain recombines TRBV7-9 with TRBJ1-4; D possibly corresponds to TRBD1 (5 bases). This CDR3 is built from 15 residues. The V end lost 0 bases, the J end lost 7 bases, and 12 bases lay between the germline ends. Germline CDR1 SEHNR, CDR2 FQNEAQ (reference sequence). CDR3 region: CASSLAAGSGEKLFF. For the CDR3, the DNA is TGTGCCAGCAGCTTAGCCGCAGGGTCAGGTGAAAAACTGTTTTTT.

In regard to this clonotype: Since a much larger clone is just one base distant, this may be a read error. This rearrangement joins TRBV29-1 to TRBJ2-1; the D gene is possibly TRBD1 (6 bases). Between the trimmed V and J ends, which lost 4 bases and 13 bases, there was a span of 17 bases. Germline CDR1 and CDR2: SQVTM and ANQGSEA. This CDR3 region has 12 residues. The CDR3 is CSVVDEGETQFF. In DNA form, the CDR3 reads TGCAGCGTTGTCGACGAGGGGGAGACCCAGTTCTTC.

The rearrangement joins TRBV11-2 to TRBJ2-1; 7 bases align to TRBD1. The J call could be wrong; TRBJ2-7 is a better fit for the DNA end. CDR1 and CDR2 (germline): SGHAT, FQNNGV. CDR3 length: 15 amino acids. In nucleotides, the CDR3 is TGTGCCAGCAGCGGTAACAGGGGCTCCTACAATGAGCAGTACTTC. It is translated as CASSGNRGSYNEQYF.

This clonotype has a single count. The genes are TRBV12-3 or TRBV12-4 and TRBJ2-5; the match to TRBD2 covers 10 bases. The CDR3 contains 14 residues. With V trimmed by 5 bases and J by 1 base, 1 base remained unmatched. CDR3 region: CASSASGSQETQYF. In DNA, the CDR3 is TGTGCCAGCAGTGCTAGCGGGAGCCAAGAGACCCAGTACTTC.

The chain uses TRBV7-2 and TRBJ1-5; no reliable D call. CDR1 and CDR2 from the germline V gene are SGHTA and FQGNSA. The CDR3 length is 14 residues. V lost 5 bases to trimming and J lost 0 bases, with 8 bases between them. For the CDR3, the DNA is TGTGCCAGCAGCCCAAGGGATAGCAATCAGCCCCAGCATTTT. Amino acids: CASSPRDSNQPQHF.

This clonotype was found many times. The chain is built from TRBV29-1 and TRBJ1-2, with 8 bases aligning to TRBD1. Looked up from germline, CDR1 is SQVTM and CDR2 is ANQGSEA. This CDR3 has 14 amino acids. Germline trimming cut 7 bases from V and 2 bases from J; bases unmatched to any gene: 9. DNA for the CDR3: TGCAGCGCCTTGAGACAGGGGCGGAACTATGGCTACACCTTC. Residues: CSALRQGRNYGYTF.

The J gene is TRBJ2-2, the V gene TRBV20-1; D not resolved. The germline V gene has CDR1 DFQATT and CDR2 SNEGSKA (reference sequence). The CDR3 has 13 residues. The germline V and J ends were trimmed by 2 bases and 2 bases, with 6 bases remaining between them. This chain's CDR3 is CSARLTNTGELFF. In nucleotides, the CDR3 is TGCAGTGCTAGACTAACTAACACCGGGGAGCTGTTTTTT.

This clonotype was recorded a few times. The rearrangement links TRBV5-1 to TRBJ2-1; D might be TRBD2 (6 bases). Trimming took 7 bases from V and 5 from J, leaving 16 bases between them. The CDR3 has 14 amino acids. CDR1 SGHRS and CDR2 YFSETQ come from the germline V gene. Here the CDR3 reads CASRGAGLNNEQFF. CDR3 DNA: TGCGCCAGCCGCGGGGCGGGGTTAAACAATGAGCAGTTCTTC.

This clonotype was seen a handful of times. The chain has TRBV9 and TRBJ2-1; the D call may be TRBD1 or TRBD2 (6 bases each). Germline CDR1 reads SGDLS; CDR2 reads YYNGEE. Trimming stripped 4 bases from V and 1 base from J, with 18 bases between. This CDR3 has 17 amino acids. Here the CDR3 DNA reads TGTGCCAGCAGCCCTGAGGGGGGTCGTCATTCCTACAATGAGCAGTTCTTC. Protein sequence: CASSPEGGRHSYNEQFF.

In this sample, this clonotype turned up a few times. The chain employs TRBV12-3 or TRBV12-4 and TRBJ1-5, with D possibly being TRBD1 (6 bases). Trimming cost V 6 bases and J 7 bases, with 10 bases left between them. The CDR3 consists of 12 residues. In DNA, the CDR3 is TGTGCCAGCAGGGGGCAGGGGCAGCCCCAGCATTTT. Amino acids: CASRGQGQPQHF.